This TCR beta chain derives from a study of blood T cells in healthy people across ages. General study results and limits: Age advanced and TCR beta diversity per million T cells fell, roughly linearly.

V lost 3 bases and J lost 2; bases outside the gene matches: 6. The CDR3 extends over 15 amino acids. The V gene's germline CDR1 is DFQATT and CDR2 SNEGSKA (reference sequence). Next came a second PCR, run for about 7 to 12 cycles, which used a sample-barcoded 5' primer along with a J-beta primer mix. Each cDNA was tagged by a template-switch adaptor containing 12 random nucleotides. TCRdb re-derived calls from the 5' RACE reads in MiXCR, one entry per CDR3 protein. This table holds about 1.1 million distinct CDR3 sequences, 30% to 40% found once. In the case of this clonotype: No antigen is known for it.

Sequenced material: blood. This chain joins TRBV20-1 and TRBJ2-3, with 9 bases lining up with TRBD2. The receptor was isolated from a man between 18 and 35 years old in good health. The CDR3 reads CSARRASGDTDTQYF. CDR3 sequence (DNA): TGCAGTGCTAGGCGGGCTAGCGGGGACACAGATACGCAGTATTTT.